This T cell receptor (beta chain) was profiled in a study of blood T cell repertoires in COVID-19. Study-level information: The samples span acute and convalescent COVID-19 from the United States, Italy and Spain. Sources were T cells, B-cell-depleted T cells, or PBMCs; the material itself was cDNA or gDNA.

The assay was immunoSEQ multiplex PCR, and TCRdb's table has in-frame clones only and misses some. The data hold approximately 160,000 clones, with approximately 81% observed a single time. Clinical history reported by participants formed the basis on which cohorts were assigned. All recovered Cohort 3 donors got two negative PCRs, got clearance, or saw symptom resolution. This CDR3 contains 15 residues. The V and J ends lost 0 bases and 4 bases, in that order; junction bases with no gene match: 2. CDR1 LGHDT and CDR2 YNNKEL come from the germline V gene (reference sequence). The source of this sequence is a woman in her 50s who had recovered from COVID-19. V is TRBV3-1 (or the pseudogene TRBV3-2) and J is TRBJ2-1; 8 bases are a match to TRBD1. The material sequenced was PBMCs or T cells enriched from blood (not recorded which). For the CDR3, the DNA is TGTGCCAGCAGCCAAGAACAGGGGGTTTACAATGAGCAGTTCTTC. Translated, it gives CASSQEQGVYNEQFF.